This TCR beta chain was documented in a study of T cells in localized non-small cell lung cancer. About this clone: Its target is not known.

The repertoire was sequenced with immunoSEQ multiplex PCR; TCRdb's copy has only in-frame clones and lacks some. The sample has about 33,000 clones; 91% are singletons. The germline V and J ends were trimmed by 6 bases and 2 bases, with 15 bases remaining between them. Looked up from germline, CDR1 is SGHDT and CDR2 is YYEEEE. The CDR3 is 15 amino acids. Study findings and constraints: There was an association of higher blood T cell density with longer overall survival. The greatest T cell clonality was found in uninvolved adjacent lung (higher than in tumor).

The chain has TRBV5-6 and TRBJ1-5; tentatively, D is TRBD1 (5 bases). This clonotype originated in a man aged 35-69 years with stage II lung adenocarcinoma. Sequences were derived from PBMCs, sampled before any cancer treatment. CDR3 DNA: TGTGCCAGCAACGGGACCCCTGCTGGCAATCAGCCCCAGCATTTT. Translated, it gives CASNGTPAGNQPQHF. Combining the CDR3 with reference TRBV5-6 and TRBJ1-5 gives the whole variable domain DAGVTQSPTHLIKTRGQQVTLRCSPKSGHDTVSWYQQALGQGPQFIFQYYEEEERQRGNFPDRFSGHQFPNYSSELNVNALLLGDSALYLCASNGTPAGNQPQHFGDGTRLSIL.